This TCR beta chain was retrieved from a study of PD-L1 blockade in urothelial cancer. About the research overall: Most patients, about 85% of the roughly 29, were males with bladder-origin cancer.

The assay was immunoSEQ multiplex PCR, and TCRdb's table has in-frame clones only and misses some. The data show tens of thousands of clones, nearly 90% seen once. Indicated time point: pretreatment peripheral blood. Each patient contributed between 1 and 8 total time points of blood mononuclear cells, pretreatment and during treatment. The ends were cut back, 4 bases at V and 0 bases at J, with 17 bases in the middle. The CDR3 sequence is 17 residues long. Germline V gene data show CDR1 as LGHNA and CDR2 as YNFKEQ. This clone came up once. This sequence was found in a man aged 55 to 70 with urothelial cancer. The gene calls are TRBV4-2 and TRBJ2-3, with D possibly being TRBD2 (6 bases). Sequenced material: PBMCs, taken around atezolizumab (anti-PD-L1) treatment. The CDR3, as DNA: TGTGCCAGCAGCCCCCGGGCGGTAGCGGAGAGCACAGATACGCAGTATTTT. This translates into CASSPRAVAESTDTQYF.